A single sample is the source of the 12 T cell receptor beta chains below, sequenced in a study of OX40 agonist ivuxolimab in advanced cancers. The library was prepared using the immunoSEQ multiplex PCR assay. TCRdb obtained this table from immuneACCESS and retained in-frame rearrangements with V and J assigned. These tables miss some clones; where compared with another copy, unresolved V genes account for less than half of the shortfall, and the remainder is unexplained. This sample holds more than 75,000 clones; around 91% were observed only once. Over 0.35% of the sample is in the top ten clones. The sequencing used CD4+ or CD8+ T cells sorted from blood, collected in a trial of the OX40 agonist ivuxolimab. Receptor source: an adult with an advanced solid tumor such as melanoma, head and neck, liver or kidney cancer.

The CDR3 DNA reads TGTGCCAGCAGAGACCCTAGCAGGGTTGAAAAACTGTTTTTT. Its translation is CASRDPSRVEKLFF. The chain uses TRBV2 and TRBJ1-4; a possible D gene is TRBD1 (5 bases). The V end was cut by 6 bases, the J end by 7 bases, with 15 bases between. The CDR3 has 14 residues. In germline, CDR1 is SNHLY, CDR2 FYNNEI.

Comments on this clone: Other DNA sequences in this sample translate to the same CDR3. This chain joins TRBV7-2 and TRBJ2-7; 12 nucleotides line up with TRBD2. With 3 bases clipped from V and 3 bases from J, the junction kept 0 bases outside the gene matches. This CDR3 contains 14 residues. Germline V gives CDR1 SGHTA, CDR2 FQGNSA. The CDR3 region is CASSLTSGSYEQYF. The CDR3 region has the DNA TGTGCCAGCAGCTTGACTAGCGGGAGCTACGAGCAGTACTTC.

This clone was observed a few times. The chain uses TRBV20-1 and TRBJ1-5; D gene unclear. CDR3 length equals 11 residues. Deletions cut 0 bases from V and 11 bases from J, with 8 bases between. Germline CDR1 and CDR2: DFQATT and SNEGSKA (reference sequence). CDR3 DNA: TGCAGTGCTAGAGATCGGGAGGCCCAGCATTTT. Residues: CSARDREAQHF.

The rearrangement links TRBV27 to TRBJ2-1; the match to TRBD2 covers 7 bases. In germline, CDR1 is MNHEY, CDR2 SMNVEV (reference sequence). V trimming: 5 bases; J trimming: 6 bases; junction bases outside the gene matches: 19. The CDR3 covers 18 residues. In nucleotides, the CDR3 is TGTGCCAGCAGTCCCCCCCGCGGGAGACAACACGAGGGCAATGAGCAGTTCTTC. Its protein product is CASSPPRGRQHEGNEQFF.

The J gene is TRBJ2-7, the V gene TRBV14; D may be TRBD1 (6 bases). The CDR3 covers 15 residues. Germline assignment: CDR1 SGHDN and CDR2 FVKESK. Trimming left V 4 bases short and J 2 bases short, with 15 bases between. CDR3 nucleotides: TGTGCCAGCAGCCTCTTCGGGACAACCACCTACGAGCAGTACTTC. The encoded protein is CASSLFGTTTYEQYF.

The V and J genes are TRBV18 and TRBJ2-2; TRBD1 agrees at 7 bases. This CDR3 region has 16 residues. The germline V gene encodes CDR1 KGHSH and CDR2 LQKENI. Germline trimming cut 8 bases from V and 1 base from J; bases unmatched to any gene: 10. CDR3 sequence: CASRLQGTMNTGELFF. The DNA for the CDR3 is TGTGCCAGCCGATTACAGGGGACCATGAACACCGGGGAGCTGTTTTTT.

CDR3 nucleotide sequence: TGTGCCAGCAGCCAACTAGCGGGAAGGTACGAGCAGTACTTC. Its translation is CASSQLAGRYEQYF. The rearrangement joins TRBV7-2 to TRBJ2-7, with 10 bases lining up with TRBD2. V gave up 5 bases and J gave up 4 bases; unmatched junction bases: 5. The CDR3 covers 14 residues. Germline lookup yields CDR1 SGHTA and CDR2 FQGNSA.

The V and J genes are TRBV7-2 and TRBJ2-7; possible D gene TRBD2, 6 bases. The germline gives CDR1 SGHTA, CDR2 FQGNSA. The CDR3 extends over 15 amino acids. V lost 0 bases and J 4 bases, leaving 13 bases between the germline ends. The CDR3: CASSLAGGPQYEQYF. In DNA, the CDR3 is TGTGCCAGCAGCTTAGCGGGGGGACCACAATACGAGCAGTACTTC.

This rearrangement joins TRBV5-1 to TRBJ2-7, with TRBD1 matching over 7 bases. The germline CDR1 and CDR2 sequences are SGHRS and YFSETQ. V gave up 0 bases and J gave up 2 bases; unmatched junction bases: 8. The CDR3 spans 16 residues. CDR3 coding DNA: TGCGCCAGCAGCTTGGGGGACGGGACAGCCACCTACGAGCAGTACTTC. Translation gives CASSLGDGTATYEQYF.

This chain joins TRBV7-7 and TRBJ2-2; 7 bases line up with TRBD1. The germline gives CDR1 SSHAT, CDR2 FNYEAQ (reference sequence). CDR3 length: 14 amino acids. V dropped 5 bases and J dropped 4; count of bases not matched to a gene: 4. The CDR3, as DNA: TGTGCCAGCAGCAAGGACAGGTTCACCGGGGAGCTGTTTTTT. Protein: CASSKDRFTGELFF.

This chain links TRBV7-9 with TRBJ2-7, with unresolved D. The CDR3 covers 13 residues. The V and J ends lost 7 bases and 2 bases respectively, with 12 bases between them. CDR1 SEHNR and CDR2 FQNEAQ come from the germline V gene (reference sequence). CDR3 region: CASTSSGPYEQYF. DNA for the CDR3: TGTGCCAGCACCTCTTCCGGACCCTACGAGCAGTACTTC.

The genes are TRBV4-3 and TRBJ1-5; no firm D call. The V end was cut by 4 bases, the J end by 9 bases, with 13 bases between. Germline V gene lookup returns CDR1 LGHNA and CDR2 YSLEER. The CDR3 is 13 amino acids. CDR3 coding DNA: TGCGCCAGCAGCCTCCAGGCCGGTTGGCCCCAGCATTTT. Its translation: CASSLQAGWPQHF.